The clone carrying this T cell receptor beta chain was counted only a few times. The antigen is undetermined. The record originates from a study of CD8 T cells in ankylosing spondylitis. MiXCR, run by TCRdb on the 5' RACE reads, gives a single entry per CDR3 protein. Among a few hundred thousand distinct CDR3 sequences listed, more than 9.5% were seen once. Notes on the study in general: Matched ankylosing spondylitis synovial fluid reportedly contained a significantly enriched population of disease-linked clones. Disease-linked clones were found to be CD8+ and relatively rare in peripheral blood. Seemingly characteristic of ankylosing spondylitis blood was a TCR beta motif consisting of under 10 highly homologous variants.

Between the trimmed V and J ends, which lost 4 bases and 4 bases, there was a span of 16 bases. CDR1 is GTSNPN, CDR2 SVGIG, per germline (reference sequence). The CDR3 spans 14 residues. The genes are TRBV30 and TRBJ2-5, with D perhaps given as TRBD1 or TRBD2 (6 bases each). The clonotype was recovered from a male donor with ankylosing spondylitis. The specimen sequenced was blood, either unsorted or a sorted T cell fraction (not recorded which). CDR3 protein: CAWNVGGRSETQYF. DNA of the CDR3: TGTGCCTGGAATGTTGGGGGGCGATCAGAGACCCAGTACTTC. The full variable domain, completed using reference TRBV30 and TRBJ2-5, is SQTIHQWPATLVQPVGSPLSLECTVEGTSNPNLYWYRQAAGRGLQLLFYSVGIGQISSEVPQNLSASRPQDRQFILSSKKLLLSDSGFYLCAWNVGGRSETQYFGPGTRLLVL.